A single sample is the source of the 7 T cell receptor beta chains below, sequenced in a study of T-cell reconstitution after alpha-beta-depleted transplantation in children. Unique molecular identifiers featured in how the TCRbeta library was prepared. Each CDR3 protein is one row after TCRdb ran MiXCR on the PCR reads. Of some 600,000 distinct CDR3 sequences listed, roughly 17% are singletons. The material was PBMCs from the stem cell graft donor, obtained from the stem cell graft. The receptors originated from a human donor who donated a stem cell graft to a child with acute myeloid leukemia.

This clonotype appeared a few times. The chain combines TRBV20-1 with TRBJ1-3; D remains unclear. V lost 6 bases, J lost 4 bases, and 10 bases lay in between. This CDR3 is built from 12 residues. Germline loops: CDR1 DFQATT, CDR2 SNEGSKA (reference sequence). The CDR3 is CSAWSPGNTIYF. In DNA, the CDR3 is TGCAGTGCGTGGTCACCCGGAAACACCATATATTTT.

The chain carries TRBV6-2 or TRBV6-3 and TRBJ2-1, with no clear D. Looked up from germline, CDR1 is MNHEY and CDR2 is SVGEGT. This CDR3 has 16 amino acids. V lost 6 bases, J lost 0 bases, and 15 bases lay in between. The CDR3 loop is CASRPVPIVSYNEQFF. The DNA for the CDR3 is TGTGCCAGCAGGCCCGTCCCCATCGTCTCCTACAATGAGCAGTTCTTC.

This rearrangement joins TRBV21-1 to TRBJ2-3; the D call of TRBD1 is as the table states it, not checked on the DNA. TRBV21-1 is listed as a pseudogene. The CDR3 has 19 residues. The CDR3 sequence: CASSVGTARYHPSTDTQYF. The CDR3 DNA reads as TGTGCCAGCAGCGTTGGGACAGCGAGATACCATCCTAGCACAGATACGCAGTATTTT.

This clonotype was detected many times. This chain uses TRBV9 with TRBJ1-5, with 8 bases matching TRBD1. This CDR3 region has 14 residues. V lost 3 bases, J lost 6 bases, and 5 bases stayed unmatched. Germline CDR1 SGDLS, CDR2 YYNGEE. In nucleotides, the CDR3 is TGTGCCAGCAGCGCTACAGGGGGTGGTCAGCCCCAGCATTTT. This encodes CASSATGGGQPQHF.

At least ten counts were recorded for this clonotype. This chain uses TRBV5-1 with TRBJ2-1, with 7 nucleotides matching TRBD1. In germline, CDR1 is SGHRS, CDR2 YFSETQ. The CDR3 contains 13 residues. With 7 bases clipped from V and 5 bases from J, the junction kept 6 bases outside the gene matches. The CDR3 sequence is CASGAGGNNEQFF. DNA of the CDR3: TGCGCCAGCGGGGCAGGGGGTAACAATGAGCAGTTCTTC.

In its sample, this clonotype was seen a few times. The V call is TRBV7-9, the J call TRBJ2-5, with TRBD2 matching 9 bases. Per germline, CDR1 SEHNR and CDR2 FQNEAQ (reference sequence). This CDR3 spans 16 amino acids. The junction had 9 bases not matched to a gene; V was cut back by 2 bases and J by 5 bases. CDR3 DNA sequence: TGTGCCAGCAGCTTACTTAGCGGGGGCCGGACGGAGACCCAGTACTTC. It is translated as CASSLLSGGRTETQYF.

The chain combines TRBV4-3 with TRBJ1-2; TRBD1 agrees at 11 bases. This CDR3 has 14 amino acids. Germline V lookup: CDR1 LGHNA, CDR2 YSLEER. With V trimmed by 4 bases and J by 6 bases, 4 bases remained unmatched. The CDR3 nucleotides read TGCGCCAGCAGCCCCTTGGACAGGGGGCATGGCTACACCTTC. Encoded protein: CASSPLDRGHGYTF.